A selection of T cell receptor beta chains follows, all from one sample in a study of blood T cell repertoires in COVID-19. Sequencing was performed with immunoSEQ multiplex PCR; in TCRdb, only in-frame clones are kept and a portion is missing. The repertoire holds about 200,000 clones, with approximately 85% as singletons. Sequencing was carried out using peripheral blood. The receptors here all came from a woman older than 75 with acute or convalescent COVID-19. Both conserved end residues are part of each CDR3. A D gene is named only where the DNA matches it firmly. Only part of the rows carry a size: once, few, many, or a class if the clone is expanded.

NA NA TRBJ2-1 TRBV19 CASSIFSYNEQFF TGTGCCAGTAGTATATTCAGTTACAATGAGCAGTTCTTC
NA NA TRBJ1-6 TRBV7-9 CASSFRGSYNSPLHF TGTGCCAGCAGCTTCAGGGGCTCCTATAATTCACCCCTCCACTTT
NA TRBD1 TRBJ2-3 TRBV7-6 CASSRRTGDSTDTQYF TGTGCCAGCAGTCGCAGAACAGGGGATTCCACAGATACGCAGTATTTT
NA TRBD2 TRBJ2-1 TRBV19 CASSIGLAEYNEQFF TGTGCCAGTAGTATAGGACTAGCGGAGTACAATGAGCAGTTCTTC
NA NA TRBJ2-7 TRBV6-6 CASRTNSYEQYF TGTGCCAGCAGGACAAACTCCTACGAGCAGTACTTC
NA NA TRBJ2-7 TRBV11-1 CASSAGLRYEQYF TGTGCCAGCAGCGCAGGACTCAGATACGAGCAGTACTTC
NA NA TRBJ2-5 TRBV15 CATSRDLETQYF TGTGCCACCAGCAGAGATCTAGAGACCCAGTACTTC
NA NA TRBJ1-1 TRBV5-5 CASSPVGGWGAEAFF TGTGCCAGCAGCCCGGTGGGAGGCTGGGGGGCTGAAGCTTTCTTT
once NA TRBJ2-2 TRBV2 CASSVQTSSGELFF TGTGCCAGCAGTGTCCAAACTAGTTCCGGGGAGCTGTTTTTT
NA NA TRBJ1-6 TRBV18 CASSPGRGFNSPLHF TGTGCCAGCTCACCAGGTCGGGGGTTTAATTCACCCCTCCACTTT
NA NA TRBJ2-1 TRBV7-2 CASSLAQLNNEQFF TGTGCCAGCAGCTTAGCGCAACTAAACAATGAGCAGTTCTTC
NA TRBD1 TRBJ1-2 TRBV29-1 CSVRGTGYGYTF TGCAGCGTTCGAGGGACAGGCTATGGCTACACCTTC
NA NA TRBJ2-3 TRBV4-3 CASSQGLVPDTQYF TGCGCCAGCAGCCAAGGGCTAGTCCCAGATACGCAGTATTTT
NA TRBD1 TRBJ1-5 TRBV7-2 CASSTRQGGSNQPQHF TGTGCCAGCAGCACACGACAGGGAGGAAGCAATCAGCCCCAGCATTTT
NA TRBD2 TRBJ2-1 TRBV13 CASSSSLAGGGRNEQFF TGTGCCAGCAGCTCAAGCCTAGCGGGAGGGGGGCGGAATGAGCAGTTCTTC
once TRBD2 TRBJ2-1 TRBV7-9 CASRSGYGGSSYNEQFF TGTGCCAGCAGGAGTGGGTATGGCGGGAGCTCCTACAATGAGCAGTTCTTC
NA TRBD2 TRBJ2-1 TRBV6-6 CASSYSLAEGYNEQFF TGTGCCAGCAGTTACTCGCTAGCGGAAGGATACAATGAGCAGTTCTTC
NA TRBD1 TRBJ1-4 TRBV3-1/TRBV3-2 CASSRQGTNEKLFF TGTGCCAGCAGCAGACAGGGGACTAATGAAAAACTGTTTTTT
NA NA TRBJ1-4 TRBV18 CASSPQGVPNEKLFF TGTGCCAGCTCACCACAAGGGGTTCCTAATGAAAAACTGTTTTTT
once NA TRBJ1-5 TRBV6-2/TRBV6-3 CASSPRTNQPQHF TGTGCCAGCAGCCCAAGGACTAATCAGCCCCAGCATTTT
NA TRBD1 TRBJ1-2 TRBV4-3 CASSRGQDYGYTF TGCGCCAGCAGCCGAGGACAGGACTATGGCTACACCTTC
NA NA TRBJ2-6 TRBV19 CASSIPQLRRGSGANVLTF TGTGCCAGTTCCATACCCCAACTGCGCAGGGGCTCTGGGGCCAACGTCCTGACTTTC
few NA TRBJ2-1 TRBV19 CASKTSFNNEQFF TGTGCCAGTAAAACTAGCTTCAACAATGAGCAGTTCTTC
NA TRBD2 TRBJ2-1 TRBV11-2 CASSAGLAGGSYNEQFF TGTGCCAGCAGCGCAGGACTAGCGGGAGGTTCCTACAATGAGCAGTTCTTC
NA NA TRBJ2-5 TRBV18 CASSHRYSNIQETQYF TGTGCCAGCTCACATAGATACAGCAATATCCAAGAGACCCAGTACTTC
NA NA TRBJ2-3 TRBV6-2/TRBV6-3 CASSYWGVLPDTQYF TGTGCCAGCAGTTACTGGGGCGTACTCCCCGATACGCAGTATTTT
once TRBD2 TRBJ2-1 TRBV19 CASSRQLAGGPNEQFF TGTGCCAGTAGTAGACAGCTAGCGGGAGGGCCAAATGAGCAGTTCTTC
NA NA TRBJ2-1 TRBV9 CASSVSLGRAGSYNEQFF TGTGCCAGCAGCGTATCCCTAGGTCGGGCGGGATCCTACAATGAGCAGTTCTTC
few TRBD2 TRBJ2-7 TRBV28 CASSWDSYSGGAYEQYF TGTGCCAGCAGTTGGGACAGCTATAGCGGGGGAGCCTACGAGCAGTACTTC
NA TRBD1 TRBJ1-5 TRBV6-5 CASRNQGESDQPQHF TGTGCCAGCAGGAATCAGGGGGAATCTGATCAGCCCCAGCATTTT
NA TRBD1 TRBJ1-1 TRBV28 CASISGGLVNTEAFF TGTGCCAGCATCTCAGGGGGGTTAGTAAACACTGAAGCTTTCTTT
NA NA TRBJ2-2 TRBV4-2 CASSQEQAGGELFF TGTGCCAGCAGCCAAGAACAGGCTGGCGGGGAGCTGTTTTTT
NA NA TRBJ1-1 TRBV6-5 CASSYVEYTEAFF TGTGCCAGCAGTTACGTGGAGTACACTGAAGCTTTCTTT
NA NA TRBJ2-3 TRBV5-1 CASGYSMVSTDTQYF TGCGCCAGCGGGTACAGTATGGTGAGCACAGATACGCAGTATTTT
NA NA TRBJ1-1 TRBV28 CASSLDTPSEAFF TGTGCCAGCAGTTTGGACACCCCATCTGAAGCTTTCTTT
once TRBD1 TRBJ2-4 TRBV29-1 CSVAGTGVENIQYF TGCAGCGTCGCCGGGACAGGGGTTGAAAACATTCAGTACTTC
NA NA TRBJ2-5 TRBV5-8 CASSSSGTETQYF TGTGCCAGCAGCTCATCGGGAACAGAGACCCAGTACTTC
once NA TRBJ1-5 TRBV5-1 CASSLASDQPQHF TGCGCCAGCAGCTTGGCCAGTGATCAGCCCCAGCATTTT
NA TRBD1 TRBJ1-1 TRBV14 CASSRIRQGEAFF TGTGCCAGCAGCCGCATCCGACAGGGGGAAGCTTTCTTT
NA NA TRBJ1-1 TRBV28 CASSLFFMNTEAFF TGTGCCAGCAGTTTATTTTTCATGAACACTGAAGCTTTCTTT
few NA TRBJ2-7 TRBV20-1 CSASSASLWHF TGCAGTGCTAGCTCGGCTAGTCTTTGGCACTTC
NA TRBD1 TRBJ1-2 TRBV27 CASSRGQGLSANGYTF TGTGCCAGCAGTAGGGGACAGGGGTTGAGTGCGAATGGCTACACCTTC
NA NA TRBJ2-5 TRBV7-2 CASSFQGGQETQYF TGTGCCAGCAGCTTTCAGGGAGGCCAAGAGACCCAGTACTTC
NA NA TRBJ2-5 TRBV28 CASSLFAGALGETQYF TGTGCCAGCAGTTTATTTGCGGGGGCGTTAGGAGAGACCCAGTACTTC
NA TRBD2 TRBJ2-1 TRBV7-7 CASSLGLAAYNEQFF TGTGCTAGCAGCCTAGGACTAGCGGCTTACAATGAGCAGTTCTTC
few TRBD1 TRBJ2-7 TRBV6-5 CASHITDRAYEQYF TGTGCCAGCCATATAACGGACAGGGCCTACGAGCAGTACTTC
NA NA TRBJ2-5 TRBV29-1 CSVDVITGETQYF TGCAGCGTTGACGTAATTACAGGAGAGACCCAGTACTTC
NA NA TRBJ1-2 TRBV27 CASSPDSSLYGYTF TGTGCCAGCAGCCCAGACAGCTCCCTCTATGGCTACACCTTC
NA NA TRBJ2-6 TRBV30 CAWSEGAGANVLTF TGTGCCTGGAGTGAAGGGGCCGGGGCCAACGTCCTGACTTTC
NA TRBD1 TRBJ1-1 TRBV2 CASSRTGSTEAFF TGTGCCAGCAGTCGGACAGGGAGCACTGAAGCTTTCTTT
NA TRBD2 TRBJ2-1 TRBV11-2 CASSLGVLAAWDNEQFF TGTGCCAGCAGCTTAGGAGTACTAGCGGCCTGGGACAATGAGCAGTTCTTC
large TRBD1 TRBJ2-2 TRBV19 CASRDRDRVHPNTGELFF TGTGCCAGTAGAGACCGGGACAGGGTCCATCCGAACACCGGGGAGCTGTTTTTT
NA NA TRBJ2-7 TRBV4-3 CASSRLLGPYEQYF TGCGCCAGCAGCCGCTTGCTAGGCCCCTACGAGCAGTACTTC
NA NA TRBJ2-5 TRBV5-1 CASSTASGEETQYF TGCGCCAGCAGCACGGCTTCCGGGGAAGAGACCCAGTACTTC
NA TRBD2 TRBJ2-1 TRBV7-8 CASSSILAGVYNEQFF TGTGCCAGCAGCTCGATACTAGCGGGAGTTTACAATGAGCAGTTCTTC
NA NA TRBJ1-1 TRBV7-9 CASSLIGQRTTLPPEAFF TGTGCCAGCAGCTTAATTGGACAGAGGACCACTTTACCCCCTGAAGCTTTCTTT
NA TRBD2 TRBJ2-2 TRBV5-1 CASSGEAGAPGELFF TGCGCCAGCAGTGGGGAGGCGGGAGCCCCCGGGGAGCTGTTTTTT
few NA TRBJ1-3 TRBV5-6 CASSFVGGGLSGNTIYF TGTGCCAGCAGCTTCGTGGGGGGAGGACTCTCTGGAAACACCATATATTTT
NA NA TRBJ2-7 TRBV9 CASSVIGNSYEQYF TGTGCCAGCAGCGTTATCGGTAACTCCTACGAGCAGTACTTC